The 11 T cell receptor beta chains presented below share a single source sample, sequenced in a study of cytomegalovirus exposure and HLA in healthy donors. The PCR contained 60 Vbeta and 13 Jbeta primers. Sequencing was performed with immunoSEQ multiplex PCR; in TCRdb, only in-frame clones are kept and a portion is missing. The repertoire has 120,000 to 150,000 clones, 82% of them found once; the top ten carry around 2.4%. Sequencing was done on a sample of PBMCs. These receptors originate from a male donor in good health and CMV-seronegative.

The rearrangement uses TRBV5-4 and TRBJ1-1, with a weak D call TRBD1 (5 bases). Germline V gives CDR1 SGHNT, CDR2 YYREEE (reference sequence). This CDR3 region has 16 residues. Trimming removed 3 bases at V and 3 bases at J, with 18 bases between. CDR3 nucleotide sequence: TGTGCCAGCAGCTCCTATATAGGCAGGGTAGACACTGAAGCTTTCTTT. It encodes CASSSYIGRVDTEAFF.

The rearrangement links TRBV11-1 to TRBJ1-1; 8 nucleotides match TRBD1. V gave up 5 bases and J gave up 6 bases; unmatched junction bases: 8. Germline V CDR1 and CDR2: SGHAT, FQDESV (reference sequence). The CDR3 spans 14 residues. The CDR3 loop is CASSPTGAGAEAFF. CDR3 nucleotide sequence: TGTGCCAGCAGCCCGACAGGGGCCGGGGCTGAAGCTTTCTTT. The variable domain in full, completed from reference TRBV11-1 and TRBJ1-1, reads EAEVAQSPRYKITEKSQAVAFWCDPISGHATLYWYRQILGQGPELLVQFQDESVVDDSQLPKDRFSAERLKGVDSTLKIQPAELGDSAMYLCASSPTGAGAEAFFGQGTRLTVV.

This clone was detected only once. The CDR3 nucleotides read TGTGCCAGCAGCCCAGGGGGGGGAAACACCATATATTTT. Residues: CASSPGGGNTIYF. The rearrangement joins TRBV7-2 to TRBJ1-3, with 7 bases matching TRBD1. The CDR3 sequence is 13 residues long. Germline V gives CDR1 SGHTA, CDR2 FQGNSA. J lost 4 bases, V lost 5 bases, and 2 bases had no gene match.

This rearrangement joins TRBV6-1 to TRBJ2-7; 11 bases map to TRBD1. Germline assignment: CDR1 MNHNS and CDR2 SASEGT. The J segment lost 5 bases and the V segment lost 1 base, leaving 4 bases of the junction unmatched. The CDR3 has 15 amino acids. The CDR3 region is CASSEVGDRGDEQYF. For the CDR3, the DNA is TGTGCCAGCAGTGAAGTGGGGGACAGGGGGGACGAGCAGTACTTC.

The chain carries TRBV30 and TRBJ2-3, with 8 bases fitting TRBD2. The CDR3 loop spans 13 amino acids. Germline CDR1 reads GTSNPN; CDR2 reads SVGIG (reference sequence). Unmatched junction bases numbered 3, after V lost 5 bases and J lost 2 bases. DNA of the CDR3: TGTGCCTGGGCAGCGGGAGACACAGATACGCAGTATTTT. The encoded protein is CAWAAGDTDTQYF.

The chain recombines TRBV6-6 with TRBJ2-5, with TRBD1 as a possible D gene (6 bases). The CDR3 spans 13 residues. Trimming removed 7 bases from V and 4 bases from J, with 13 bases in between. Germline V CDR1 and CDR2: MNHNY, SVGAGI (reference sequence). The CDR3 nucleotides are TGTGCCAGCAAAAAACAGGGACCAGAGACCCAGTACTTC. It codes for CASKKQGPETQYF.

The gene calls are TRBV9 and TRBJ2-2; 8 bases map to TRBD2. V shed 0 bases and J 6 bases; nucleotides not matched to a gene: 7. Germline V CDR1 and CDR2: SGDLS, YYNGEE. This CDR3 has 16 amino acids. Here the CDR3 DNA reads TGTGCCAGCAGCGTAGGGACTAGCAATCTCGCCGGGGAGCTGTTTTTT. It encodes CASSVGTSNLAGELFF.

This chain uses TRBV19 with TRBJ1-2; the match to TRBD1 covers 8 bases. V shed 4 bases, J shed 2 bases, and the junction held 6 bases outside the gene matches. Germline CDR1 and CDR2: LNHDA and SQIVND (reference sequence). This CDR3 comprises 15 residues. The CDR3 nucleotides are TGTGCCAGTAGTAGCTACGGGACAGGAAACTATGGCTACACCTTC. Its protein product is CASSSYGTGNYGYTF.

The chain combines TRBV5-1 with TRBJ2-1, with unresolved D. Germline V lookup: CDR1 SGHRS, CDR2 YFSETQ. V lost 2 bases, J lost 0 bases, and 6 bases lay in between. The CDR3 is made up of 14 amino acids. CDR3 sequence reads: CASSLIVSYNEQFF. CDR3 nucleotides: TGCGCCAGCAGCTTAATAGTCTCCTACAATGAGCAGTTCTTC.

V and J are TRBV5-6 and TRBJ2-5; 7 nucleotides match TRBD2. V shed 3 bases and J 5 bases; nucleotides not matched to a gene: 7. CDR3 size: 14 residues. CDR1 is SGHDT and CDR2 is YYEEEE in the germline V gene. CDR3 protein: CASSWSGVLETQYF. CDR3 bases: TGTGCCAGCAGCTGGAGCGGGGTCCTGGAGACCCAGTACTTC.

V usage is TRBV19 and J usage is TRBJ1-4; D is possibly TRBD1 (5 bases). V was pared by 7 bases and J by 1 base, with 13 bases between. The CDR3 contains 15 residues. Germline V gene data show CDR1 as LNHDA and CDR2 as SQIVND (reference sequence). The CDR3 loop reads CASNIGEGTNEKLFF. CDR3 DNA sequence: TGTGCCAGTAACATAGGGGAAGGAACTAATGAAAAACTGTTTTTT. Full variable domain (rest looked up from reference TRBV19 and TRBJ1-4): DGGITQSPKYLFRKEGQNVTLSCEQNLNHDAMYWYRQDPGQGLRLIYYSQIVNDFQKGDIAEGYSVSREKKESFPLTVTSAQKNPTAFYLCASNIGEGTNEKLFFGSGTQLSVL.